Sequencing of this TCR beta chain was carried out in a study of T cell responses to AZD1222 COVID-19 vaccine. Study-level results: Spike-specific TCR breadth and depth went up after people got two AZD1222 doses.

A remark on this clone: Its target is unknown.

CDR3 length equals 17 residues. Germline CDR1 MDHEN, CDR2 SYDVKM. The V end lost 4 bases, the J end lost 1 base, and 19 bases lay between the germline ends. Assay used: immunoSEQ multiplex PCR; TCRdb lists only in-frame clones, some missing. Of some 98,000 clones in the sample, roughly 80% were seen once. The chain employs TRBV28 and TRBJ1-1, with a tentative D call TRBD1 (5 bases). The input for sequencing was peripheral blood, taken 28 days after the second AZD1222 dose. The TCR sequence derives from an adult who received the AZD1222 COVID-19 vaccine. The CDR3 here is CASSSFSSRTRNTEAFF. CDR3 sequence (DNA): TGTGCCAGCAGTTCCTTTAGCAGTCGGACACGGAACACTGAAGCTTTCTTT.